This section outlines one T cell receptor beta chain sequence together with its context. Its antigen is unknown. This sample is drawn from a study of T cells expressing NK-cell markers. Study as a whole: TCR beta repertoires came from sorted CD3+CD56+NKG2C+, CD3+CD56+NKG2C- and CD3+CD56-NKG2C+ T cells. Study-wide points: The study did not resolve the HCMV specificity of expanded NKG2C+ T cell clones. Roughly 6 donors showed dominant NKG2C+ clonotypes comprising roughly 1.0-7.0% of their CD8+ T cells.

From germline, CDR1 is LNHDA and CDR2 SQIVND (reference sequence). The CDR3 loop spans 15 amino acids. TCRdb re-called the 5' RACE reads, yielding one record per CDR3 amino acid sequence without DNA. The sample has 200,000 to 300,000 distinct CDR3 sequences. The TCR sequence derives from a man between 18 and 29 years old in good health. Sample: blood T cells: a sorted CD56 or NKG2C T cell subset, CD4+ or CD8+ T cells, or bulk PBMC T cells (not recorded which). The rearrangement joins TRBV19 to TRBJ1-1. The CDR3 reads CASSMEGWMNTEAFF.